This TCR beta chain came from a study of blood T cell repertoires in COVID-19 (dated by TCRdb to about 2020). Turning to the overall study: Samples covering the acute and convalescent phases of COVID-19 were provided by collaborators in the United States, Italy and Spain. The prospective study material was composed of cDNA or gDNA derived from T cells, B-cell-depleted T cells, or PBMCs. Subjects who had been exposed to COVID-19, were actively infected with it, or had recovered from it provided the deeply sampled blood TCRbeta repertoires that made up the dataset. The repertoires were released in a freely available public database intended as a resource for research on the immune response to SARS-CoV-2. Samples were obtained from the ongoing ImmuneRACE study (first 160 participants) and from 1,000 to 1,500 subjects provided by 6 global collaborators. The sample metadata nearly always contained a de-identified subject ID, COVID-19 status, age in years and sex. HLA class I and class II types, where available, came from metadata supplied by the sample provider rather than from assay-based typing.

Each collaborating institution followed its own protocols to collect whole blood in K2EDTA tubes. For TCRbeta analysis, collaborator samples were shipped as frozen whole blood, as isolated PBMCs, or as DNA extracted from either sample type. The research as a whole found: The amount of clinical and demographic metadata varied by source and participant and was provided uncurated.

Of note for this clone: Its recognized antigen is unknown. Base qualities were left out, and no much larger clone turns up one base away.

TCRbeta CDR3 regions were amplified from genomic DNA by means of the immunoSEQ Assay, a bias-controlled multiplex PCR. The paper's data handling went like this. The number of nucleated cells in each sample was estimated from the amplification of reference gene primers within the assay. To quantify the absolute abundance of each unique TCRbeta CDR3 rearrangement, sequence reads were collapsed and filtered. Productive Simpson clonality was computed per sample as the square root of Simpson's diversity index over productive rearrangements. Not all clones reach the TCRdb copy of this immuneACCESS table, which keeps in-frame sequences only. Checked studies attribute under half of the gap to unresolved V genes and leave the rest unexplained. That table supplies the V and J calls and clone size; D and trimming were determined from the DNA. This sample lists some 320,000 clones; 70% to 90% were detected once. The top ten hold just over 7% of the sample.

The junction shows trimming of 10 bases on V and 6 bases on J, plus 15 bases between the germline ends. There are 12 amino acids in the CDR3, from cysteine to phenylalanine inclusive. Of the read, only the CDR3 DNA is kept; its 36 bases are in frame from base 1. The germline V gene (reference sequence) sets CDR1 to MNHEY and CDR2 to SMNVEV. The sequence came from a human donor in a cohort sampled during active COVID-19. Recombination connected TRBV27 to TRBJ1-2; 6 matching bases give a weak D call of TRBD1. Sequencing was performed on peripheral blood. The nucleotides read TGTGCCACCGGGACAATCTCGAATGGCTACACCTTC. Its coded protein is CATGTISNGYTF.